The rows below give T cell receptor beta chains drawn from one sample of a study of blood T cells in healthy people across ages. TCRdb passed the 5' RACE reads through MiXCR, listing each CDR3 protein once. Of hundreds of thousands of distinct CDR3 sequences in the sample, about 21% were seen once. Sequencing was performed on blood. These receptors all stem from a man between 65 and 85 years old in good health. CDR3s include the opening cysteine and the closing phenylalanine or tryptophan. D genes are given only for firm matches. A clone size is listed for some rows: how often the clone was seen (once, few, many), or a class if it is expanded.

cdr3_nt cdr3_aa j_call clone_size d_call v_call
TGCGCCAGCAGCCCCGGGACTAGTAGTTTGGATGAGCAGTTCTTC CASSPGTSSLDEQFF TRBJ2-1 . TRBD2 TRBV5-1
TGCGCCAGCAGCTTGGGAGACAGGGGCTCCAATCAGCCCCAGCATTTT CASSLGDRGSNQPQHF TRBJ1-5 . TRBD1 TRBV5-1
TGTGCCAGCAGCGGCGTCAGCCAAGAGACCCAGTACTTC CASSGVSQETQYF TRBJ2-5 many . TRBV7-9
TGTGCCAGCAGCCTCTACACGGGGAGGGAGCTGTTTTTT CASSLYTGRELFF TRBJ2-2 . . TRBV5-8
TGTGCCAGCAGCTTGGAGGCAGTAGCCAAAAACATTCAGTACTTC CASSLEAVAKNIQYF TRBJ2-4 many . TRBV5-5
TGCGCCAGCAGCCGGGACTCGTCTAGCGGGATAGGGGAGACCCAGTACTTC CASSRDSSSGIGETQYF TRBJ2-5 few TRBD2 TRBV5-1
TGTGCCAGCAGCTCCAGCCAGGGCAGGCAGCCCCAGCATTTT CASSSSQGRQPQHF TRBJ1-5 few . TRBV5-6
TGTGCCAGCAGTTTAGGGGAGTTCAAAAACATTCAGTACTTC CASSLGEFKNIQYF TRBJ2-4 few . TRBV12-3/TRBV12-4
TGTGCCAGCAGTGACGGGGGAGGGCCGAGGGTTACGCAGTATTTT CASSDGGGPRVTQYF TRBJ2-3 few TRBD2 TRBV2
TGCAGTGCTAGTACAACGGGACTCTACGAGCAGTACTTC CSASTTGLYEQYF TRBJ2-7 many . TRBV20-1
TGTGCCAGCACTCCGAGACAGGGGGCCGGAGAGACCCAGTACTTC CASTPRQGAGETQYF TRBJ2-5 few TRBD1 TRBV2
TGTGCCAGCACGCTAGCGGAGAACACCGGGGAGCTGTTTTTT CASTLAENTGELFF TRBJ2-2 few TRBD2 TRBV25-1
TGCGCCAGTGTACAGCTCGGTGAGCAGTTCTTC CASVQLGEQFF TRBJ2-1 . . TRBV10-2
TGTGCCAGCAGTTTAGTGTTGACAGGCCAAGAGACCCAGTACTTC CASSLVLTGQETQYF TRBJ2-5 . . TRBV27
TGTGCCAGCAGTGAGGGGACTAGCCGGGAGACCCAGTACTTC CASSEGTSRETQYF TRBJ2-5 few TRBD2 TRBV2
TGCGCCAGCAGCTTGGGGACTAGTATCTACGAGCAGTACTTC CASSLGTSIYEQYF TRBJ2-7 . TRBD2 TRBV5-1
TGTGCCAGCAGCTTGCCCACTAGCGGGAGATACGAGCAGTACTTC CASSLPTSGRYEQYF TRBJ2-7 once TRBD2 TRBV7-9
TGTGCCAGCAGTCCGACTAGCGGCGAGCAGTACTTC CASSPTSGEQYF TRBJ2-7 few TRBD2 TRBV12-3/TRBV12-4
TGTGCCAGCAGTGACCTGGCAGGGGGTACGGCCAAAAACATTCAGTACTTC CASSDLAGGTAKNIQYF TRBJ2-4 few TRBD1 TRBV6-4
TGTGCCAGCAGTTTAAAAGCCCTCTATGGTGCTGAAGCTTTCTTT CASSLKALYGAEAFF TRBJ1-1 . . TRBV27
TGTGCCAGCTCACCAGACACCAGGGGCTATGGCTACACCTTC CASSPDTRGYGYTF TRBJ1-2 few . TRBV18
TGTGCCAGCAGCTTAGAGGCAGGGATAACGGAGACCCAGTACTTC CASSLEAGITETQYF TRBJ2-5 . . TRBV5-5
TGTGCCAGCACTGCCGGAACCACCGGGGAGCTGTTTTTT CASTAGTTGELFF TRBJ2-2 . . TRBV18
TGTGCCAGCAGCGTAAATTCAGGGGTATACGAGCAGTACTTC CASSVNSGVYEQYF TRBJ2-7 . . TRBV9
TGTGCCAGCAGCCAAGTTTTCGGGAACAGGGGAAGAGAGACCCAGTACTTC CASSQVFGNRGRETQYF TRBJ2-5 . TRBD1 TRBV14
TGCAGTGCTGGGAGGACAGGGAGGGGTCCGGGCTATGGCTACACCTTC CSAGRTGRGPGYGYTF TRBJ1-2 few TRBD1 TRBV20-1
TGTGCCAGCAGCCGCCCTGGGACCACGGCCTACAATGAGCAGTTCTTC CASSRPGTTAYNEQFF TRBJ2-1 few . TRBV14